This paragraph reports one T cell receptor (beta chain). No antigen is known for it. No clone much larger than this one lies a single base away; base qualities are absent. The entry originates in a study of blood T cell repertoires in COVID-19 (dated by TCRdb to 2020 to 2021). Study-wide context: Samples covering the acute and convalescent phases of COVID-19 were provided by collaborators in the United States, Italy and Spain. The material from the prospective study consisted of cDNA or gDNA derived from T cells, B-cell-depleted T cells, or PBMCs. Deeply sampled blood TCRbeta repertoires from subjects exposed to, actively infected with, or recovered from COVID-19 were included in the dataset. The repertoires were released in a freely available public database meant as a resource for research on the immune response to SARS-CoV-2. The samples were drawn from the first 160 participants of the ongoing ImmuneRACE study and from over a thousand subjects provided by 6 global collaborators. Nearly every sample came with metadata listing a de-identified subject ID, COVID-19 status, age in years and sex. HLA class I and class II types, where available, came from metadata supplied by the sample provider rather than from assay-based typing.

CDR1 and CDR2, per the germline V gene, are SGHRS and YFSETQ. V has 4 bases trimmed and J has 7 bases trimmed; junction bases matching no gene number 10. There are 15 amino acids in the CDR3, from cysteine to phenylalanine inclusive. Of all the DNA, just the CDR3 is kept, 45 bases in frame from base 1. Each collaborating institution followed its own protocols to collect whole blood in K2EDTA tubes. For TCRbeta analysis, collaborator samples were shipped as frozen whole blood, as isolated PBMCs, or as DNA extracted from either sample type. TCRbeta CDR3 regions were amplified from genomic DNA using the immunoSEQ Assay, a bias-controlled multiplex PCR. In the source study's methods: The number of nucleated cells in each sample was estimated from the amplification of reference gene primers within the assay. To quantify the absolute abundance of each unique TCRbeta CDR3 rearrangement, sequence reads were collapsed and filtered. For each sample, productive Simpson clonality was calculated as the square root of Simpson's diversity index over productive rearrangements. TCRdb's version of the immuneACCESS table is confined to in-frame rearrangements and falls short of the full clone set. An unresolved V gene accounts for under half of the shortfall where checked; the remainder is of unknown origin. V and J calls and clone size are as listed in that table; D and trimming were resolved from the DNA. The table for this sample lists 400,000 to 550,000 clones; around 88% of them were counted only once. Of the sample, roughly 4.3% is held by the ten largest clones.

Study-wide conclusions, independent of this receptor: The amount of clinical and demographic metadata varied by source and participant and was provided uncurated.

The specimen sequenced was peripheral blood. The rearrangement joined TRBV5-1 to TRBJ2-1; 8 central bases correspond to TRBD1. This sequence was found in a woman aged 25-40 years with acute or convalescent COVID-19. Here the CDR3 is given as CASSIGQGPGNEQFF. The DNA is TGCGCCAGCAGCATTGGACAGGGTCCGGGGAATGAGCAGTTCTTC. Joined to the reference TRBV5-1 and TRBJ2-1 proteins, this CDR3 gives the full variable domain: KAGVTQTPRYLIKTRGQQVTLSCSPISGHRSVSWYQQTPGQGLQFLFEYFSETQRNKGNFPGRFSGRQFSNSRSEMNVSTLELGDSALYLCASSIGQGPGNEQFFGPGTRLTVL.